Each of the 24 T cell receptor beta chains below was sequenced from the same sample in a study of cytomegalovirus exposure and HLA in healthy donors. In the PCR, 60 Vbeta and 13 Jbeta primers were used. Some clones are missing from TCRdb's copy, which holds only in-frame ones; the method was immunoSEQ multiplex PCR. This sample has approximately 200,000 clones, with about 81% found just once. Sequencing used PBMCs. The receptor source for this set is a woman aged 45-65 years in good health and CMV-seropositive.

Note on this clone: This same CDR3 is encoded by further DNA sequences in the sample. The V call is TRBV9, the J call TRBJ2-1; TRBD2 agrees at 10 bases. V lost 3 bases and J lost 9; bases outside the gene matches: 6. The CDR3 has 14 residues. The V gene's germline CDR1 is SGDLS and CDR2 YYNGEE. CDR3: CASSASGGASEQFF. The CDR3 coding sequence is TGTGCCAGCAGCGCAAGCGGGGGGGCAAGTGAGCAGTTCTTC.

This clone was counted once. J is TRBJ1-2 and V is TRBV18, with TRBD1 matching over 7 bases. Trimming removed 0 bases from V and 4 bases from J; junction bases left unmatched: 5. The CDR3 has 15 residues. Germline V gives CDR1 KGHSH, CDR2 LQKENI. The CDR3 nucleotides are TGTGCCAGCTCACCACCGACAACAGGGGCCTATGGCTACACCTTC. Its translation: CASSPPTTGAYGYTF.

The chain is built from TRBV7-9 and TRBJ2-7, with 7 bases matching TRBD1. Germline values: CDR1 SEHNR, CDR2 FQNEAQ (reference sequence). The CDR3 is 15 residues long. J lost 1 base, V lost 5 bases, and 8 bases had no gene match. CDR3 coding DNA: TGTGCCAGCAGCCCTAGGACAGGTAAATCCTACGAGCAGTACTTC. Encoded protein: CASSPRTGKSYEQYF.

CDR3 sequence reads: CASSHPPGPQHF. In DNA, the CDR3 is TGTGCCAGTAGTCACCCGCCGGGGCCCCAGCATTTT. This chain joins TRBV19 and TRBJ1-5, with no clear D. The CDR3 consists of 12 residues. Between the trimmed V and J ends, which lost 5 bases and 9 bases, there was a span of 11 bases. Germline CDR1 is LNHDA and CDR2 is SQIVND (reference sequence).

This chain uses TRBV30 with TRBJ1-4; maybe TRBD1 (5 bases). The germline V and J ends were trimmed by 8 bases and 2 bases, with 15 bases remaining between them. Germline CDR1 GTSNPN, CDR2 SVGIG (reference sequence). The CDR3 has 14 amino acids. CDR3 amino acids: CARGQGVTNEKLFF. CDR3 bases: TGTGCCCGTGGCCAGGGCGTTACTAATGAAAAACTGTTTTTT.

This rearrangement joins TRBV7-9 to TRBJ1-1; no definite D call. Between the trimmed V and J ends, which lost 2 bases and 1 base, there was a span of 5 bases. The CDR3 spans 13 residues. The germline gives CDR1 SEHNR, CDR2 FQNEAQ (reference sequence). The DNA of the CDR3 is TGTGCCAGCAGCTTATCCTGGAACACTGAAGCTTTCTTT. Its translation: CASSLSWNTEAFF.

The J gene is TRBJ2-7, the V gene TRBV7-2, with 8 bases lining up with TRBD2. The CDR3 runs 15 residues. Germline V gene data show CDR1 as SGHTA and CDR2 as FQGNSA. V was clipped by 7 bases and J by 1 base; unmatched bases: 9. CDR3 bases: TGTGCCAGCACCCAGGGGCCGGGAGGGTCCTACGAGCAGTACTTC. Translating it yields CASTQGPGGSYEQYF.

The V call is TRBV6-5, the J call TRBJ2-1; 11 bases are shared with TRBD1. V shed 1 base, J shed 6 bases, and the junction held 5 bases outside the gene matches. The CDR3 consists of 16 residues. Germline lookup yields CDR1 MNHEY and CDR2 SVGAGI. The CDR3 reads CASSYWTGGASNEQFF. CDR3 sequence (DNA): TGTGCCAGCAGTTACTGGACAGGGGGCGCGAGCAATGAGCAGTTCTTC.

The chain uses TRBV10-3 and TRBJ2-3; 7 bases fit TRBD1. The CDR3 is 14 amino acids. The junction had 1 base not matched to a gene; V was cut back by 3 bases and J by 1 base. In germline, CDR1 is ENHRY, CDR2 SYGVKD. In DNA form, the CDR3 reads TGTGCCATCAGTGATGGGACAGGCACAGATACGCAGTATTTT. Amino acid sequence: CAISDGTGTDTQYF.

The rearrangement uses TRBV5-4 and TRBJ2-1, with 7 bases fitting TRBD2. CDR1 is SGHNT and CDR2 is YYREEE in the germline V gene (reference sequence). V dropped 0 bases and J dropped 8; count of bases not matched to a gene: 5. The length of the CDR3 is 14 residues. The CDR3 protein is CASSLGAGADEQFF. CDR3 DNA: TGTGCCAGCAGCTTGGGCGCGGGAGCAGATGAGCAGTTCTTC. Supplemented by reference TRBV5-4 and TRBJ2-1, the full variable domain reads ETGVTQSPTHLIKTRGQQVTLRCSSQSGHNTVSWYQQALGQGPQFIFQYYREEENGRGNFPPRFSGLQFPNYSSELNVNALELDDSALYLCASSLGAGADEQFFGPGTRLTVL.

The chain employs TRBV2 and TRBJ2-7; tentative D call: TRBD2 (6 bases). The germline V and J ends were trimmed by 3 bases and 4 bases, with 13 bases remaining between them. The germline CDR1 and CDR2 sequences are SNHLY and FYNNEI. CDR3 length: 14 amino acids. CDR3 sequence: CASSDAGPEYEQYF. The CDR3 DNA reads TGTGCCAGCAGTGACGCGGGACCAGAGTACGAGCAGTACTTC.

Of note for this clone: Other DNA sequences in the sample encode the same CDR3. V and J are TRBV4-1 and TRBJ2-3; 9 positions match TRBD1. CDR1 MGHRA and CDR2 YSYEKL come from the germline V gene. The CDR3 is made up of 15 amino acids. With V trimmed by 4 bases and J by 3 bases, 5 bases remained unmatched. CDR3 protein: CASSRSGQGTDTQYF. CDR3 nucleotide sequence: TGCGCCAGCAGCCGGAGCGGACAGGGGACAGATACGCAGTATTTT.

This sequence joins TRBV28 and TRBJ2-1; D is undetermined. Germline-derived CDR1 and CDR2 are MDHEN and SYDVKM. CDR3 length: 15 residues. The germline V and J ends were trimmed by 3 bases and 0 bases, with 9 bases remaining between them. The CDR3 sequence: CASSFTYSSYNEQFF. CDR3 DNA sequence: TGTGCCAGCAGTTTCACGTATAGCTCCTACAATGAGCAGTTCTTC. Full variable domain (outside the CDR3, taken from reference TRBV28 and TRBJ2-1): DVKVTQSSRYLVKRTGEKVFLECVQDMDHENMFWYRQDPGLGLRLIYFSYDVKMKEKGDIPEGYSVSREKKERFSLILESASTNQTSMYLCASSFTYSSYNEQFFGPGTRLTVL.

The CDR3 DNA reads as TGTGCCAGCTCACCACCTCGCGGGGACGGGCACGAGCAGTACTTC. Protein sequence: CASSPPRGDGHEQYF. The rearrangement uses TRBV18 and TRBJ2-7; weak D call: TRBD2 (6 bases). The CDR3 has 15 residues. V was shortened by 0 bases and J by 5 bases, with 14 bases between the two germline ends. Germline CDR1 KGHSH, CDR2 LQKENI.

CDR3 amino acids: CASSQDGAGLAGGVEQFF. CDR3 bases: TGCGCCAGCAGCCAAGACGGAGCGGGGCTAGCGGGAGGAGTTGAGCAGTTCTTC. The chain joins TRBV4-1 to TRBJ2-1, with 11 positions matching TRBD2. V was pared by 0 bases and J by 9 bases, with 13 bases of the junction left unmatched. CDR3 length equals 18 residues. Germline lookup yields CDR1 MGHRA and CDR2 YSYEKL.

The V gene is TRBV5-1, the J gene TRBJ2-3; perhaps TRBD1 as D (5 bases). The CDR3 length is 16 residues. The ends were cut back, 0 bases at V and 0 bases at J, with 11 bases in the middle. The germline V gene has CDR1 SGHRS and CDR2 YFSETQ. In DNA form, the CDR3 reads TGCGCCAGCAGCTTGGCAGGGTTTCCTAGCACAGATACGCAGTATTTT. Residues: CASSLAGFPSTDTQYF.

The chain couples TRBV5-1 to TRBJ2-7; a possible D gene is TRBD2 (6 bases). Germline-derived CDR1 and CDR2 are SGHRS and YFSETQ. V dropped 4 bases and J dropped 5 bases, with 7 bases sitting between them. This CDR3 comprises 11 residues. In DNA, the CDR3 is TGCGCCAGCAGCGCGGGACACGAGCAGTACTTC. It specifies CASSAGHEQYF. Full variable domain (missing parts from reference TRBV5-1 and TRBJ2-7): KAGVTQTPRYLIKTRGQQVTLSCSPISGHRSVSWYQQTPGQGLQFLFEYFSETQRNKGNFPGRFSGRQFSNSRSEMNVSTLELGDSALYLCASSAGHEQYFGPGTRLTVT.

This chain uses TRBV27 with TRBJ1-5; tentative D call: TRBD1 (6 bases). This CDR3 has 15 amino acids. V shed 8 bases and J shed 5 bases, with 19 bases lying between them. Germline CDR1 is MNHEY and CDR2 is SMNVEV (reference sequence). Here the CDR3 DNA reads TGTGCCAGCCGTATCACAGGGCTGGGGTATCAGCCCCAGCATTTT. It specifies CASRITGLGYQPQHF.

This clone came up a few times. The rearrangement joins TRBV2 to TRBJ2-3; TRBD2 is a possible D gene (6 bases). The V end was cut by 7 bases, the J end by 6 bases, with 17 bases between. Germline V gene lookup returns CDR1 SNHLY and CDR2 FYNNEI. The CDR3 consists of 14 residues. The CDR3 DNA reads TGTGCCAGCACCCCGGGGGAGAAGGGGGATACGCAGTATTTT. Translation gives CASTPGEKGDTQYF.

A few counts support this clone. The rearrangement uses TRBV29-1 and TRBJ2-7; 9 positions match TRBD2. The germline V gene has CDR1 SQVTM and CDR2 ANQGSEA. V was pared by 6 bases and J by 1 base, with 13 bases of the junction left unmatched. CDR3 length equals 16 residues. The CDR3 DNA sequence: TGCAGCGTCCTCTTTTGGCGGGGGGGCCGGTCCTACGAGCAGTACTTC. Protein: CSVLFWRGGRSYEQYF.

The rearrangement uses TRBV11-2 and TRBJ2-4, with TRBD1 matching over 7 bases. With 6 bases clipped from V and 3 bases from J, the junction kept 5 bases outside the gene matches. Germline CDR1 is SGHAT and CDR2 is FQNNGV. CDR3 length equals 14 residues. Here the CDR3 DNA reads TGTGCCAGCAGTTACAGGGGAGTCAAAAACATTCAGTACTTC. Amino acid sequence: CASSYRGVKNIQYF.

V gene TRBV21-1 combines with J gene TRBJ2-2; whether TRBD1, the table's D call, matches the DNA was not checked. TRBV21-1 counts as a pseudogene. The CDR3 is 16 amino acids. CDR3 in amino acids: CASEPRDREEAGELFF. CDR3 sequence (DNA): TGTGCCAGCGAACCCCGGGACAGGGAGGAAGCCGGGGAGCTGTTTTTT.

The chain carries TRBV5-1 and TRBJ2-7; 10 bases fit TRBD1. Germline V CDR1 and CDR2: SGHRS, YFSETQ. This CDR3 comprises 13 residues. J lost 6 bases, V lost 2 bases, and 2 bases had no gene match. CDR3 amino acids: CASSFWTGGEQYF. The CDR3 nucleotides are TGCGCCAGCAGCTTCTGGACAGGGGGCGAGCAGTACTTC.

This chain links TRBV7-9 with TRBJ1-2; 7 bases are shared with TRBD1. Germline CDR1 is SEHNR and CDR2 is FQNEAQ (reference sequence). Trimming at V came to 3 bases and at J to 4 bases, leaving 5 bases not matched to a gene. The CDR3 length is 14 residues. CDR3 amino acids: CASSFGQDPYGYTF. The CDR3, as DNA: TGTGCCAGCAGCTTCGGACAGGACCCCTATGGCTACACCTTC.